One sample yielded the 3 T cell receptor beta chains listed below, sequenced in a study of cytomegalovirus exposure and HLA in healthy donors. The method was immunoSEQ multiplex PCR; TCRdb's version includes in-frame clones alone and lacks a portion of them. The profile shows more than 250,000 clones, 75% to 90% of them singletons. Material for sequencing was PBMCs. Source of these receptors: a woman in her 30s in good health and CMV-seropositive.

CDR3 sequence: CAIKGTSTHEQYF. CDR3 in DNA: TGTGCCATCAAAGGGACTAGCACCCACGAGCAGTACTTC. V gene TRBV15 combines with J gene TRBJ2-7; the match to TRBD2 covers 9 bases. The ends lost 10 bases at V and 5 bases at J; junction bases unmatched: 9. The CDR3 is 13 amino acids. Germline V gene data show CDR1 as LNHNV and CDR2 as YYDKDF (reference sequence).

V gene TRBV6-5 combines with J gene TRBJ2-5; D might be TRBD2 (6 bases). Trimming left V 7 bases short and J 0 bases short, with 15 bases between. The CDR3 spans 15 residues. The germline CDR1 and CDR2 sequences are MNHEY and SVGAGI. CDR3 DNA: TGTGCCAGCAAGGGCGGGGCGGGGAACCAAGAGACCCAGTACTTC. This codes for CASKGGAGNQETQYF.

The CDR3 nucleotides are TGTGCCAGCAGAGGGGACAGGGCAAACACTGAAGCTTTCTTT. Translation: CASRGDRANTEAFF. The genes are TRBV6-6 and TRBJ1-1, with 9 bases aligning to TRBD1. The CDR3 is 14 residues long. Germline lookup yields CDR1 MNHNY and CDR2 SVGAGI (reference sequence). The ends lost 6 bases at V and 2 bases at J; junction bases unmatched: 4.